This TCR beta chain is from a study of blood T cell repertoires in COVID-19. Trimming removed 3 bases from V and 3 bases from J, with 12 bases in between. The CDR3 has 14 residues. Germline V gives CDR1 ENHRY, CDR2 SYGVKD. Data came from immunoSEQ multiplex PCR; TCRdb stores just in-frame clones and leaves some out. The top ten hold roughly 15% of the sample, which has approximately 84,000 clones, almost 80% seen once. The chain uses TRBV10-3 and TRBJ2-7; D might be TRBD2 (5 bases). This TCR was recovered from a human donor in a cohort sampled during active COVID-19. The sample taken for sequencing was peripheral blood. The CDR3 coding sequence is TGTGCCATCAGTGAAACGGGAAATCTCTACGAGCAGTACTTC. Protein sequence: CAISETGNLYEQYF.